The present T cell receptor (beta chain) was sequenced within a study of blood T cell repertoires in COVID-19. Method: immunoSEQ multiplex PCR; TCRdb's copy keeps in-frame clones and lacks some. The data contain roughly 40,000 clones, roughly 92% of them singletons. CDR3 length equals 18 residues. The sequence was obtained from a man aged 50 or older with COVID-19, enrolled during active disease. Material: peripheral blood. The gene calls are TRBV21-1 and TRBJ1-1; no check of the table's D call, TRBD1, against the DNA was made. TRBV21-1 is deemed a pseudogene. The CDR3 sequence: CASSKAPDRGLGNTEAFF. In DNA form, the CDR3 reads TGTGCCAGCAGCAAAGCGCCGGACAGGGGCCTGGGGAACACTGAAGCTTTCTTT.